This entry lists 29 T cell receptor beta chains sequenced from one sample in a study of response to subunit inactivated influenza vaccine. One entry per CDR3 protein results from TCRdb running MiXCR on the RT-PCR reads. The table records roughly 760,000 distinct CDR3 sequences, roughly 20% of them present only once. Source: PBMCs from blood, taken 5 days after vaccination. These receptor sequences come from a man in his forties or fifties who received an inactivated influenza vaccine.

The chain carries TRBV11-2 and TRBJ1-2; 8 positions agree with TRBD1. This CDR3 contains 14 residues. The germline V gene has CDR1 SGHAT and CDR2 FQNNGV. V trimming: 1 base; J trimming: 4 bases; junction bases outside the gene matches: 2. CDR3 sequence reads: CASSLAGQGYGYTF. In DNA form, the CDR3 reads TGTGCCAGCAGCTTAGCTGGACAGGGCTATGGCTACACCTTC.

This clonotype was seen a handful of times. CDR3 sequence: CASRTTRRNEQFF. The CDR3 bases are TGTGCCAGCAGGACGACGAGAAGGAATGAGCAGTTCTTC. This rearrangement joins TRBV12-3 or TRBV12-4 to TRBJ2-1; no reliable D call. The CDR3 is made up of 13 amino acids. V was clipped by 6 bases and J by 7 bases, with 13 bases between them.

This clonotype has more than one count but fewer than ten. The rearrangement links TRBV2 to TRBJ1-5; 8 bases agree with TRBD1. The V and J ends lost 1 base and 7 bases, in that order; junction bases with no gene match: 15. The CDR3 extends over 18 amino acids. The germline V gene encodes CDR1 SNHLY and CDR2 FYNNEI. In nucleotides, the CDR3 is TGTGCCAGCAGTGAAGGCGGGGTCGGCAGGGGGCGCAGGCAGCCCCAGCATTTT. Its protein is CASSEGGVGRGRRQPQHF.

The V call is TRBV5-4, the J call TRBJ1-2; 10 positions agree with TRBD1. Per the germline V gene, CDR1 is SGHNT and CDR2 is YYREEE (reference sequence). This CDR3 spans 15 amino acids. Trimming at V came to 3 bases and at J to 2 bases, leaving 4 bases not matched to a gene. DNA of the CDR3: TGTGCCAGCAGCTCCCGACAGGGGGCAAACTATGGCTACACCTTC. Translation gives CASSSRQGANYGYTF.

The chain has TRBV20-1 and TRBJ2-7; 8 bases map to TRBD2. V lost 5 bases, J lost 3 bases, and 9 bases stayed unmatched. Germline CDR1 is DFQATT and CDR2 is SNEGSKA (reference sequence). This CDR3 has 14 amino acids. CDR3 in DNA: TGCAGTGCTTGGCCGCTAGCGGGTATCTACGAGCAGTACTTC. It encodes CSAWPLAGIYEQYF.

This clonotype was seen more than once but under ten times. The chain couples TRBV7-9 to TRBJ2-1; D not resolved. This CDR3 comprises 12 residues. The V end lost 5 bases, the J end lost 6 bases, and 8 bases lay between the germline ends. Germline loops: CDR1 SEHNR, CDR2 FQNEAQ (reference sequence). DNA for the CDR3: TGTGCCAGCAGCGCCAGAGTCAATGAGCAGTTCTTC. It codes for CASSARVNEQFF. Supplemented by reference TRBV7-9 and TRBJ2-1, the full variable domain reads DTGVSQNPRHKITKRGQNVTFRCDPISEHNRLYWYRQTLGQGPEFLTYFQNEAQLEKSRLLSDRFSAERPKGSFSTLEIQRTEQGDSAMYLCASSARVNEQFFGPGTRLTVL.

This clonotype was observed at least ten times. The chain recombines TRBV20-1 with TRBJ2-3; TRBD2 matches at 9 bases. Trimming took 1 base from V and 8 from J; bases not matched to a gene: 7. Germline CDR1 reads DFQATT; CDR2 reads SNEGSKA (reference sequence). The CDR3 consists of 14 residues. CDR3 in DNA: TGCAGTGCTAGAGTAGCGGGAGTTTCGCGTACGCAGTATTTT. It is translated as CSARVAGVSRTQYF.

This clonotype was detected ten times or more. The CDR3 bases are TGTGCCAGCAGTTTACCGCTAGCGGGAGGCACCGAGCAGTACTTC. This encodes CASSLPLAGGTEQYF. This sequence joins TRBV28 and TRBJ2-7; 11 bases map to TRBD2. The CDR3 runs 15 residues. Per germline, CDR1 MDHEN and CDR2 SYDVKM. J gave up 6 bases and V 2 bases, and 6 bases lay outside the gene matches.

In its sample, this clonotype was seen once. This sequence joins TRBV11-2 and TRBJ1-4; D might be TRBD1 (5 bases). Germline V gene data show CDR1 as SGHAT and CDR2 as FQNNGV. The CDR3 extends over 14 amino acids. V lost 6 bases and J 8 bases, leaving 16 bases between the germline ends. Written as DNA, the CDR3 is TGTGCCAGCAGGAAGGGGCAGGGAAGAGAAAAACTGTTTTTT. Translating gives CASRKGQGREKLFF.

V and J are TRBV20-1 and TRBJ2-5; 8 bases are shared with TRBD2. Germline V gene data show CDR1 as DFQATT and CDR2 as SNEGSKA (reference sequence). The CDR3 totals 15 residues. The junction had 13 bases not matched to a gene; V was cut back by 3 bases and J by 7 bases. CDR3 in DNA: TGCAGTGCTAGTCGCCCCGGACTAGCTGTGGGGACCCAGTACTTC. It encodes CSASRPGLAVGTQYF.

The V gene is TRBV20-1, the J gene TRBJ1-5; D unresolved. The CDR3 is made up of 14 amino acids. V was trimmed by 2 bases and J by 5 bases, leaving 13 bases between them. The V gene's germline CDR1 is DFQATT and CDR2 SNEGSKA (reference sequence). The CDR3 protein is CSARNPSGDQPQHF. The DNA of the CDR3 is TGCAGTGCTAGAAATCCCTCAGGTGATCAGCCCCAGCATTTT.

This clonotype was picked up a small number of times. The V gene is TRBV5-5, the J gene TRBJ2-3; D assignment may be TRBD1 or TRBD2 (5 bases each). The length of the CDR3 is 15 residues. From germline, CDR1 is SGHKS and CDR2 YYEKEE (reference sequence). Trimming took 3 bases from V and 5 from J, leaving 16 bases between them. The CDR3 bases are TGTGCCAGCAGCTCGTTTCACGGGGCTGAAGATACGCAGTATTTT. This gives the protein CASSSFHGAEDTQYF.

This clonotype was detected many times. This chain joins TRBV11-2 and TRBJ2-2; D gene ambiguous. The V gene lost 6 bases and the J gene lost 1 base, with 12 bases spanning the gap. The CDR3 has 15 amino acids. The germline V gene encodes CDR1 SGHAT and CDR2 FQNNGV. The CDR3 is CASSHRWGNTGELFF. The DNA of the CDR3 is TGTGCCAGCAGTCATAGGTGGGGGAACACCGGGGAGCTGTTTTTT.

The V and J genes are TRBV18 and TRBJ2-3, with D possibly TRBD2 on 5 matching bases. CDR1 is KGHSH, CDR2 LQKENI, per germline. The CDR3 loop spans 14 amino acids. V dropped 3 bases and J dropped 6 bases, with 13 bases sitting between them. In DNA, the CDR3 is TGTGCCAGCTCACCGGGCCCGGGAAAGGATACGCAGTATTTT. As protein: CASSPGPGKDTQYF.

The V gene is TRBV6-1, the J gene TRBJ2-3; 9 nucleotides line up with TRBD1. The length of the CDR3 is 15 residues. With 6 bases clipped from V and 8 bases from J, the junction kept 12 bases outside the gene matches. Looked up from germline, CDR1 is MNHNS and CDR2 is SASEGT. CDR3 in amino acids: CASRPTGQGGFTQYF. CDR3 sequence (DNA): TGTGCCAGCAGACCCACGGGACAGGGAGGTTTTACGCAGTATTTT.

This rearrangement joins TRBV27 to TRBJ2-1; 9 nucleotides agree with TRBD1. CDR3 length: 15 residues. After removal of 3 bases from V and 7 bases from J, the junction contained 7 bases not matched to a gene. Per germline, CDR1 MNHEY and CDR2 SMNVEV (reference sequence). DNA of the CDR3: TGTGCCAGCAGTTTGGCAACAGGGGGCTGGAATGAGCAGTTCTTC. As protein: CASSLATGGWNEQFF.

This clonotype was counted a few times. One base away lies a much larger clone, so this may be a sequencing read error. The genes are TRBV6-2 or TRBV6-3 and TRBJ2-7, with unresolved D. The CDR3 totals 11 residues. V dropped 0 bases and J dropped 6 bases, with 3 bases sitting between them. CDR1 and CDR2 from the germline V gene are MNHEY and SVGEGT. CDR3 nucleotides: TGTGCCAGCAGTTACTCGGTCGAGCAGTACTTC. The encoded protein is CASSYSVEQYF.

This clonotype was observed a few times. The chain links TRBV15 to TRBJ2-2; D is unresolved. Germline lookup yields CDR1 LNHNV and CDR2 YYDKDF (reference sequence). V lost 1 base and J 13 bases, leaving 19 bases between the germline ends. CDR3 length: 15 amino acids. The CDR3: CATSRGLDPGNGLFF. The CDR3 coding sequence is TGTGCCACCAGCAGAGGTCTGGACCCTGGTAATGGGCTGTTTTTT. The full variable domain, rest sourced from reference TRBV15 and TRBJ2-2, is DAMVIQNPRYQVTQFGKPVTLSCSQTLNHNVMYWYQQKSSQAPKLLFHYYDKDFNNEADTPDNFQSRRPNTSFCFLDIRSPGLGDTAMYLCATSRGLDPGNGLFFGEGSRLTVL.

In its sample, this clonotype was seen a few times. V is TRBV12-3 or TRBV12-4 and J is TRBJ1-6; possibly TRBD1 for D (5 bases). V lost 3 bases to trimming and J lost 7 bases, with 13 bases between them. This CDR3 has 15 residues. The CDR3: CASSLHRSVNSPLHF. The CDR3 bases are TGTGCCAGCAGTTTGCACAGGTCCGTAAATTCACCCCTCCACTTT.

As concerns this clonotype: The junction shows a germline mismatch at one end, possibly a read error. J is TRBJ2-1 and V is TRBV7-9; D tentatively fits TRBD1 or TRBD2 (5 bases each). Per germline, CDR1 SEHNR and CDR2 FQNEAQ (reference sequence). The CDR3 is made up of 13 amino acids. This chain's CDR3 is CASSLAGAQGGAF. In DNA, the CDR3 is TGTGCCAGCAGCTTAGCCGGGGCCCAAGGTGGGGCCTTC.

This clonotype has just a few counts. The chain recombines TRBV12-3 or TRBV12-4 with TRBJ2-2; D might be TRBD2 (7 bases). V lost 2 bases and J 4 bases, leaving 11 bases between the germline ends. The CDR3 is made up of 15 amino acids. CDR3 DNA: TGTGCCAGCAGTTTACGCCGGGGGGCCACCGGGGAGCTGTTTTTT. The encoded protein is CASSLRRGATGELFF.

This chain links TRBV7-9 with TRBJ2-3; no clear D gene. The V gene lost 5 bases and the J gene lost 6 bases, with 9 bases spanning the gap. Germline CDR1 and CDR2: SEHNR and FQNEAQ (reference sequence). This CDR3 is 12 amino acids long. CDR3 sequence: CASSVILDTQYF. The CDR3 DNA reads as TGTGCCAGCAGCGTTATTTTGGATACGCAGTATTTT.

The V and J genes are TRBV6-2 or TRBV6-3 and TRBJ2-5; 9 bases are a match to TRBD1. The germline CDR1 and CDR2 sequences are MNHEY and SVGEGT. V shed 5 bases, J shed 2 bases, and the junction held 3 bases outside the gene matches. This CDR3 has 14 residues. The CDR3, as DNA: TGTGCCAGCAGTCCGGACAGGGGACAAGAGACCCAGTACTTC. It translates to CASSPDRGQETQYF.

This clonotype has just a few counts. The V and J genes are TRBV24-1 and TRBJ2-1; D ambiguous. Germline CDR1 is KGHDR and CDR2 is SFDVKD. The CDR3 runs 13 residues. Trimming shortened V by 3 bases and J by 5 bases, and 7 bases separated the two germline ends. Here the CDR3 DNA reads TGTGCCACCAGTGATAGCGCTCACAATGAGCAGTTCTTC. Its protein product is CATSDSAHNEQFF.

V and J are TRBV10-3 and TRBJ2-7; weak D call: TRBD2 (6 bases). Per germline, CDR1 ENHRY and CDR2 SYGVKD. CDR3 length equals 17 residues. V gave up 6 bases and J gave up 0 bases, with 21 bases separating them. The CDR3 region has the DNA TGTGCCATCAGGGGGAACCCAGGGACTTCAAGCTCCTACGAGCAGTACTTC. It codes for CAIRGNPGTSSSYEQYF.

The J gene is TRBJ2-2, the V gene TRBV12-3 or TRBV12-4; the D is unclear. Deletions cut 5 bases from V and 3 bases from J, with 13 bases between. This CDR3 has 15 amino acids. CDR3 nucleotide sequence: TGTGCCAGCAGTCGTCTAGGCGAGCACACCGGGGAGCTGTTTTTT. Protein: CASSRLGEHTGELFF.

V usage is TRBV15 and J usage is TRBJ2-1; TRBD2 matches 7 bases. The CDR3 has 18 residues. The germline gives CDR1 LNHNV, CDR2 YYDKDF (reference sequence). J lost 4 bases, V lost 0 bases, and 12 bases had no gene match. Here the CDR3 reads CATSRDNPGGRVYNEQFF. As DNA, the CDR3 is TGTGCCACCAGCAGAGATAATCCCGGCGGGAGAGTATACAATGAGCAGTTCTTC.

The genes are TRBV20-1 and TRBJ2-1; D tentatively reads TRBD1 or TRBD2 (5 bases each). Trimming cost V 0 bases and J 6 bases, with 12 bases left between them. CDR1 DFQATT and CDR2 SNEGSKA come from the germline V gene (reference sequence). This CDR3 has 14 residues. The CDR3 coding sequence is TGCAGTGCTAGAGATCTACTAGGGGCCAATGAGCAGTTCTTC. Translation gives CSARDLLGANEQFF.

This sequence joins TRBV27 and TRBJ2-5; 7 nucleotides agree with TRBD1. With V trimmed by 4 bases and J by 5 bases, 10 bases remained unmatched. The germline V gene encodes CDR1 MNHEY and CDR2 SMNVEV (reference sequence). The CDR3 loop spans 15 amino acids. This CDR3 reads CASSYRGRSAETQYF. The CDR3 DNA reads TGTGCCAGCAGTTACAGGGGCCGATCGGCCGAGACCCAGTACTTC.